This TCR beta chain is drawn from a study of neurological immune-mediated disorders. Germline CDR1 reads SEHNR; CDR2 reads FQNEAQ (reference sequence). Trimming took 5 bases from V and 7 from J; bases not matched to a gene: 11. This CDR3 comprises 16 residues. In its sample, this clonotype was seen many times. Synthesis of cDNA was carried out by template-switch 5'RACE. The reaction used 10-nucleotide random UMIs. TCRdb itself ran the 5' RACE reads through MiXCR, one entry per CDR3 protein. Among fewer than 80,000 distinct CDR3 sequences listed, less than 6% were seen once. The chain employs TRBV7-9 and TRBJ1-6, with 7 bases identical to TRBD1. This clonotype was obtained from a woman between 45 and 65 years old with multiple sclerosis. Sequencing input: PBMCs. This CDR3 is CASSPGTVFGNSPLHF. CDR3 sequence (DNA): TGTGCCAGCAGCCCCGGGACAGTTTTTGGGAATTCACCCCTCCACTTT.